This T cell receptor beta chain was recovered during a study of cytomegalovirus exposure and HLA in healthy donors. The sample holds a few counts of this clone. CDR1 SEHNR and CDR2 FQNEAQ come from the germline V gene (reference sequence). With 5 bases removed from V and 0 bases from J, the gap between germline ends came to 10 bases. The length of the CDR3 is 14 residues. Primers: 60 Vbeta forward and 13 Jbeta reverse. Here immunoSEQ multiplex PCR was the method, and the copy in TCRdb shows in-frame clones only, minus some. Of approximately 130,000 clones listed, less than 80% are singletons. This receptor was identified in a man in his fifties in good health and CMV-seropositive. What was sequenced was PBMCs. The V gene is TRBV7-9, the J gene TRBJ1-1; D ambiguous. This CDR3 is CASSPRLLNTEAFF. As DNA, the CDR3 is TGTGCCAGCAGCCCTAGACTTCTGAACACTGAAGCTTTCTTT.